A selection of T cell receptor beta chains follows, all from one sample in a study of blood T cell repertoires in COVID-19. Profiled with immunoSEQ multiplex PCR; TCRdb holds only in-frame clones, not every one. The table includes roughly 80,000 clones, around 84% detected once. The sequenced sample was peripheral blood. The receptors were sampled from a man in his fifties or sixties with acute or convalescent COVID-19. The CDR3 runs from the conserved cysteine through the conserved F or W. Each record gives: V gene, clone size, J gene, CDR3 protein. Not every row has a clone size; where given, it reads once, few, many or a size class.

>TRBV6-5|.|TRBJ2-3
CASSPFRGDTQYF
>TRBV29-1|.|TRBJ2-3
CSVQAGGTDTQYF
>TRBV6-1|.|TRBJ1-2
CASSERGTGINYGYTF
>TRBV29-1|few|TRBJ1-5
CSVAWQINQPQHF
>TRBV29-1|.|TRBJ1-4
CSVEDGSGTGGGKLFF
>TRBV14|.|TRBJ2-1
CASSQLRRGLAVREQFF
>TRBV6-6|.|TRBJ2-7
CASSYPGLAGVYEQYF
>TRBV7-9|few|TRBJ1-2
CASSLEDRDRPYYGYTF
>TRBV5-6|.|TRBJ1-5
CASSIHQGSQPQHF
>TRBV12-3/TRBV12-4|few|TRBJ2-7
CASSLIPREQYF
>TRBV2|.|TRBJ2-1
CASKFKTTANNEQFF
>TRBV6-2/TRBV6-3|.|TRBJ2-5
CASSYSYRGSETQYF
>TRBV5-4|.|TRBJ2-2
CASSLTSGGAPGELFF
>TRBV14|once|TRBJ2-1
CASSPVINEQFF
>TRBV6-4|.|TRBJ2-1
CASSDSGRQGDEQFF
>TRBV6-5|few|TRBJ2-7
CASRLTGGSYEQYF
>TRBV5-1|.|TRBJ1-1
CASSLRRDTEAFF
>TRBV7-6|.|TRBJ2-1
CASSLPLTSGRRNEQFF
>TRBV5-4|.|TRBJ1-1
CATTQRFTRGTEAFF
>TRBV15|.|TRBJ1-2
CATSRDRGGYTF
>TRBV7-2|.|TRBJ1-3
CASSLAATGLENTIYF
>TRBV12-1|.|TRBJ2-7
CAIGYRPTGEYF
>TRBV30|.|TRBJ2-1
CAWGGDPLAYNEQFF
>TRBV7-8|.|TRBJ1-3
CASSVGTGAGNTIYF
>TRBV3-1/TRBV3-2|.|TRBJ2-2
CASNARGPNTGELFF
>TRBV5-8|.|TRBJ1-5
CASSLGLQTGQPQHF
>TRBV5-1|.|TRBJ2-1
CASSGAAGAQNEQFF
>TRBV5-1|.|TRBJ2-3
CASRPGQGALPRQYF
>TRBV4-1|.|TRBJ2-7
CASSPRGWSLYEQYF
>TRBV4-1|.|TRBJ2-3
CASSQPGGTRTDTQYF
>TRBV21-1|.|TRBJ1-2
CASTTAGTTYGYTF
>TRBV7-9|.|TRBJ1-5
CASSLLGADQPQHF
>TRBV18|.|TRBJ1-1
CASSRPGARNTEAFF
>TRBV5-1|.|TRBJ1-3
CASSAGQNRNTIYF
>TRBV11-1|.|TRBJ1-1
CASSLFQGRGNTEAFF
>TRBV7-9|.|TRBJ2-7
CASSLVDRSYEQYF
>TRBV24-1|.|TRBJ2-5
CATSDLQVGEETQYF
>TRBV12-3/TRBV12-4|few|TRBJ1-2
CASSPTGIYGYTF
>TRBV27|.|TRBJ1-1
CASSSYYLGTEAFF
>TRBV2|.|TRBJ1-5
CASRRYGQADSNQPQHF